Each of the 5 T cell receptor beta chains below was sequenced from the same sample in a study of T cell responses to AZD1222 COVID-19 vaccine. Libraries were prepared by immunoSEQ multiplex PCR; TCRdb keeps only in-frame clonotypes and omits some of them. The sample lists about 120,000 clones, about 93% occurring once. This specimen consisted of peripheral blood, obtained 28 days after the second AZD1222 dose. The receptors were sampled from an adult who received the AZD1222 COVID-19 vaccine.

This clone was seen more than once but under ten times. The chain joins TRBV19 to TRBJ2-7, with 8 bases aligning to TRBD1. This CDR3 has 14 amino acids. The ends lost 4 bases at V and 2 bases at J; junction bases unmatched: 4. Germline V gene data show CDR1 as LNHDA and CDR2 as SQIVND (reference sequence). The CDR3 loop reads CASSSSGQAYEQYF. Here the CDR3 DNA reads TGTGCCAGTAGTAGCTCGGGACAGGCCTACGAGCAGTACTTC.

This clone appeared once. V and J are TRBV7-9 and TRBJ1-2, with 9 bases identical to TRBD1. CDR1 is SEHNR and CDR2 is FQNEAQ in the germline V gene (reference sequence). J was trimmed by 2 bases and V by 0 bases; bases with no gene match: 7. CDR3 length: 17 amino acids. The CDR3 DNA is TGTGCCAGCAGCTTAGCCGCCGGGACAGGGCGCAACTATGGCTACACCTTC. It translates to CASSLAAGTGRNYGYTF.

The chain is built from TRBV5-6 and TRBJ1-6, with D tentatively TRBD1 (5 bases). The germline gives CDR1 SGHDT, CDR2 YYEEEE. CDR3 length equals 14 residues. Trimming shortened V by 4 bases and J by 7 bases, and 12 bases separated the two germline ends. DNA of the CDR3: TGTGCCAGCAGCCCGGGACTCCTGAATTCACCCCTCCACTTT. Amino acids: CASSPGLLNSPLHF.

As DNA, the CDR3 is TGCGCCAGCTGCCTGGCCGCGGCCAGGGAAGAGACCCAGTACTTC. Encoded protein: CASCLAAAREETQYF. The V gene is TRBV5-1, the J gene TRBJ2-5, with D possibly TRBD1 on 5 matching bases. Germline assignment: CDR1 SGHRS and CDR2 YFSETQ. The germline V and J ends were trimmed by 7 bases and 3 bases, with 19 bases remaining between them. CDR3 length: 15 residues.

This rearrangement joins TRBV19 to TRBJ1-6; TRBD1 is a possible D gene (5 bases). CDR1 and CDR2 (germline): LNHDA, SQIVND (reference sequence). Between the trimmed V and J ends, which lost 3 bases and 1 base, there was a span of 7 bases. This CDR3 contains 15 residues. CDR3 in DNA: TGTGCCAGTAGTATGGGGGGTTCCTATAATTCACCCCTCCACTTT. Translating gives CASSMGGSYNSPLHF.